Below, 2 T cell receptor beta chains from the same sample are listed, as sequenced in a study of shared clonotypes between healthy human individuals. Using immunoSEQ multiplex PCR, the repertoire was profiled, and TCRdb retains in-frame clones only, with some absent. Of roughly 300,000 clones in the sample, 80% to 90% were seen once. The sequencing input was memory CD8+ T cells sorted from blood. Indicated subset: CD45RO+ cells pooled with CCR7-negative TemRA cells. All receptors come from a man in his late teens or twenties in good health.

J is TRBJ2-3 and V is TRBV10-3; TRBD2 might be the D (6 bases). The CDR3 loop spans 16 amino acids. Germline loops: CDR1 ENHRY, CDR2 SYGVKD. V was cut by 5 bases and J by 0 bases, with 15 bases left in between. The DNA for the CDR3 is TGTGCCATCAGTTTAGAGCGGGTTACTAGCACAGATACGCAGTATTTT. It encodes CAISLERVTSTDTQYF.

The rearrangement links TRBV10-3 to TRBJ1-2; maybe TRBD1 (6 bases). The CDR3 totals 13 residues. The germline gives CDR1 ENHRY, CDR2 SYGVKD. V was cut by 4 bases and J by 5 bases, with 11 bases left in between. The CDR3 region is CAISGTDDYGYTF. The CDR3 DNA is TGTGCCATCAGTGGGACAGACGATTATGGCTACACCTTC.